These 12 T cell receptor beta chains share one sample of origin, sequenced in a study of Ad26.COV2.S vaccination and SARS-CoV-2 variants (TCRdb year 2021). This sample's treatment or condition label indicates: roughly 19 received Ad26.COV2.S at low or high dose, single or two shots; several received placebo; per-sample allocation not given. For vaccine and placebo recipients, the sequenced repertoires came from samples collected on day 63 after the first injection. The library was built by means of the immunoSEQ multiplex PCR assay. TCRdb obtained this table from immuneACCESS and retained in-frame rearrangements with V and J assigned. These tables miss some clones; where compared with another copy, unresolved V genes account for less than half of the shortfall, and the remainder is unexplained. For this sample there are more than 300,000 clones; around 85% appear just once. The ten largest clones add up to approximately 2.2% of the sample.

The sequenced sample was peripheral blood, obtained in a trial of Ad26.COV2.S vaccine versus placebo. The receptors derive from a person between 18 and 65 years old who received the Ad26.COV2.S COVID-19 vaccine or a placebo.

The V call is TRBV7-8, the J call TRBJ2-7; TRBD1 aligns across 10 bases. CDR1 SGHVS and CDR2 FQNEAQ come from the germline V gene. Trimming took 1 base from V and 4 from J; bases not matched to a gene: 4. This CDR3 contains 15 residues. Here the CDR3 DNA reads TGTGCCAGCAGCTTAGGACAGGGGGCGACGTACGAGCAGTACTTC. It codes for CASSLGQGATYEQYF. Filled out from reference TRBV7-8 and TRBJ2-7, the complete variable domain reads GAGVSQSPRYKVAKRGQDVALRCDPISGHVSLFWYQQALGQGPEFLTYFQNEAQLDKSGLPSDRFFAERPEGSVSTLKIQRTQQEDSAVYLCASSLGQGATYEQYFGPGTRLTVT.

The CDR3 nucleotides are TGTGCCAGCAGCTACCAATTAGAGCGGGGGCGCACAGATACGCAGTATTTT. It yields the protein CASSYQLERGRTDTQYF. The rearrangement joins TRBV7-8 to TRBJ2-3, with 8 positions matching TRBD2. The CDR3 has 17 residues. From germline, CDR1 is SGHVS and CDR2 FQNEAQ. V shed 4 bases, J shed 1 base, and the junction held 10 bases outside the gene matches.

The rearrangement uses TRBV6-2 or TRBV6-3 and TRBJ2-2; possibly TRBD2 for D (5 bases). Germline V CDR1 and CDR2: MNHEY, SVGEGT. V lost 4 bases, J lost 2 bases, and 11 bases lay in between. The CDR3 length is 15 residues. DNA for the CDR3: TGTGCCAGCAGTTTGGCTAGCTATAACACCGGGGAGCTGTTTTTT. Encoded protein: CASSLASYNTGELFF.

The rearrangement joins TRBV19 to TRBJ1-1; D unclear. Between the trimmed V and J ends, which lost 1 base and 1 base, there was a span of 4 bases. This CDR3 is 13 amino acids long. From germline, CDR1 is LNHDA and CDR2 SQIVND (reference sequence). For the CDR3, the DNA is TGTGCCAGTAGTATAGTCGAGAACACTGAAGCTTTCTTT. Amino acids: CASSIVENTEAFF.

The gene calls are TRBV19 and TRBJ1-1; no firm D call. Per the germline V gene, CDR1 is LNHDA and CDR2 is SQIVND (reference sequence). Trimming removed 3 bases at V and 7 bases at J, with 15 bases between. The CDR3 is 14 residues long. CDR3 bases: TGTGCCAGTAGTATCGGAAGCGCCGTAGGTGAAGCTTTCTTT. Residues: CASSIGSAVGEAFF.

The chain is built from TRBV28 and TRBJ1-2, with TRBD1 as a possible D gene (5 bases). CDR1 is MDHEN and CDR2 is SYDVKM in the germline V gene. The V gene lost 5 bases and the J gene lost 7 bases, with 23 bases spanning the gap. The CDR3 length is 16 residues. The CDR3 is CASSTTVGVGQGGYTF. As DNA, the CDR3 is TGTGCCAGCAGTACGACTGTGGGGGTGGGGCAGGGTGGCTACACCTTC.

The rearrangement joins TRBV18 to TRBJ2-5; 8 bases line up with TRBD1. With 3 bases clipped from V and 0 bases from J, the junction kept 6 bases outside the gene matches. The CDR3 length is 16 residues. The germline V gene encodes CDR1 KGHSH and CDR2 LQKENI. CDR3 in amino acids: CASSPMDRENQETQYF. The CDR3 DNA sequence: TGTGCCAGCTCACCTATGGACAGGGAAAACCAAGAGACCCAGTACTTC.

CDR3 residues: CASSYRGVGNYGYTF. The CDR3 nucleotides read TGTGCCAGCAGTTACAGGGGAGTGGGTAACTATGGCTACACCTTC. The chain couples TRBV6-5 to TRBJ1-2; tentative D call: TRBD1 (5 bases). Trimming left V 2 bases short and J 1 base short, with 11 bases between. This CDR3 has 15 amino acids. The V gene's germline CDR1 is MNHEY and CDR2 SVGAGI.

The chain is built from TRBV7-2 and TRBJ1-5; D uncertain. Germline V gene sequence: CDR1 SGHTA, CDR2 FQGNSA. The CDR3 runs to 13 residues. With 1 base removed from V and 7 bases from J, the gap between germline ends came to 8 bases. CDR3 amino acids: CASSLGAYQPQHF. In DNA form, the CDR3 reads TGTGCCAGCAGCTTAGGGGCATACCAGCCCCAGCATTTT.

This rearrangement joins TRBV2 to TRBJ2-3, with 8 bases matching TRBD2. Trimming at V came to 6 bases and at J to 0 bases, leaving 5 bases not matched to a gene. CDR1 SNHLY and CDR2 FYNNEI come from the germline V gene. This CDR3 spans 15 amino acids. The CDR3 DNA reads TGTGCCAGCAGGGGAACTAGCGGCAGCACAGATACGCAGTATTTT. It translates to CASRGTSGSTDTQYF.

The rearrangement links TRBV6-1 to TRBJ1-1, with D unclear. The CDR3 consists of 13 residues. CDR1 and CDR2 from the germline V gene are MNHNS and SASEGT. V was cut by 3 bases and J by 1 base, with 6 bases left in between. The CDR3 sequence: CASSDPGNTEAFF. The DNA of the CDR3 is TGTGCCAGCAGTGACCCGGGGAACACTGAAGCTTTCTTT.

For the CDR3, the DNA is TGCGCCAGCAGGCGACAGGGGGCCACTGGCTCACCCCTCCACTTT. As protein: CASRRQGATGSPLHF. The chain combines TRBV10-1 with TRBJ1-6, with 10 bases fitting TRBD1. V was clipped by 6 bases and J by 10 bases; unmatched bases: 9. CDR1 WNHNN and CDR2 SYGVQD come from the germline V gene (reference sequence). CDR3 length equals 15 residues.